The 18 T cell receptor beta chains reported below all come from one sample, sequenced in a study of radiotherapy plus CTLA-4 blockade in lung cancer. Data came from immunoSEQ multiplex PCR; TCRdb stores just in-frame clones and leaves some out. The sample lists 95,000 to 150,000 clones, just under 90% occurring once. This specimen consisted of peripheral blood, obtained from a patient treated with radiotherapy plus ipilimumab. Source of these receptors: a human donor with non-small cell lung cancer that progressed on radiotherapy plus ipilimumab.

The CDR3 nucleotides are TGTGCCAGCAGCTTGGATGGACTAGCGGGAGGCGGGGAGCAGTTCTTC. Its translation is CASSLDGLAGGGEQFF. This rearrangement joins TRBV5-4 to TRBJ2-1; 14 positions match TRBD2. The CDR3 consists of 16 residues. The V gene end was trimmed by 0 bases and the J gene end by 10 bases; junction bases not matched to a gene: 6. Germline V gives CDR1 SGHNT, CDR2 YYREEE (reference sequence).

This sequence joins TRBV2 and TRBJ2-7; TRBD1 agrees at 9 bases. Germline values: CDR1 SNHLY, CDR2 FYNNEI. V trimming: 6 bases; J trimming: 0 bases; junction bases outside the gene matches: 6. This CDR3 is built from 15 residues. In nucleotides, the CDR3 is TGTGCCAGCAGGGAACAGGGGGCGATCTCCTACGAGCAGTACTTC. This sequence encodes CASREQGAISYEQYF.

J is TRBJ2-7 and V is TRBV30; 7 positions match TRBD2. The V gene's germline CDR1 is GTSNPN and CDR2 SVGIG (reference sequence). CDR3 size: 16 residues. V trimming: 0 bases; J trimming: 3 bases; junction bases outside the gene matches: 11. The CDR3 region is CAWSVISAGLFYEQYF. CDR3 nucleotides: TGTGCCTGGAGTGTTATATCAGCGGGACTCTTCTACGAGCAGTACTTC. Using reference TRBV30 and TRBJ2-7 for the parts outside the CDR3, the full variable domain is SQTIHQWPATLVQPVGSPLSLECTVEGTSNPNLYWYRQAAGRGLQLLFYSVGIGQISSEVPQNLSASRPQDRQFILSSKKLLLSDSGFYLCAWSVISAGLFYEQYFGPGTRLTVT.

The chain uses TRBV7-6 and TRBJ2-7; no clear D gene. This CDR3 is built from 13 residues. With 5 bases removed from V and 0 bases from J, the gap between germline ends came to 8 bases. Germline V gene sequence: CDR1 SGHVS, CDR2 FNYEAQ. The CDR3 bases are TGTGCCAGCAGCGCAACGAGCTCCTACGAGCAGTACTTC. Amino acid sequence: CASSATSSYEQYF.

This chain uses TRBV6-5 with TRBJ1-1, with D possibly matching TRBD1 (5 bases). The germline CDR1 and CDR2 sequences are MNHEY and SVGAGI. The CDR3 consists of 13 residues. V gave up 3 bases and J gave up 6 bases, with 11 bases separating them. The CDR3 nucleotides read TGTGCCAGCAGTTATGGCTGGGGGGCTGAAGCTTTCTTT. Its translation is CASSYGWGAEAFF.

This clone showed up just once. This CDR3 is CATRKRDTYEQYF. DNA of the CDR3: TGTGCCACCAGGAAGCGGGACACATACGAGCAGTACTTC. The gene calls are TRBV15 and TRBJ2-7, with D tentatively TRBD2 (7 bases). The CDR3 sequence is 13 residues long. V dropped 6 bases and J dropped 4 bases, with 13 bases sitting between them. Germline V gives CDR1 LNHNV, CDR2 YYDKDF (reference sequence).

The table lists this clone with a count of one. This rearrangement joins TRBV15 to TRBJ2-5; a possible D gene is TRBD2 (5 bases). CDR1 and CDR2 from the germline V gene are LNHNV and YYDKDF (reference sequence). V was clipped by 0 bases and J by 5 bases, with 13 bases between them. CDR3 length equals 15 residues. In DNA form, the CDR3 reads TGTGCCACCAGCAGAGATTGGGAGCAGGAGGAGACCCAGTACTTC. Its protein product is CATSRDWEQEETQYF.

The genes are TRBV28 and TRBJ2-7; D is possibly TRBD2 (5 bases). CDR1 MDHEN and CDR2 SYDVKM come from the germline V gene. CDR3 length: 13 amino acids. The V end was cut by 3 bases, the J end by 4 bases, with 10 bases between. CDR3 sequence (DNA): TGTGCCAGCAGTTTTGGAGGAGGTTACGAGCAGTACTTC. The encoded protein is CASSFGGGYEQYF.

V gene TRBV5-4 combines with J gene TRBJ2-6; weak D call: TRBD1 (6 bases). The V gene lost 0 bases and the J gene lost 0 bases, with 10 bases spanning the gap. CDR3 size: 17 residues. The germline gives CDR1 SGHNT, CDR2 YYREEE (reference sequence). The CDR3: CASSLAGRGSGANVLTF. CDR3 in DNA: TGTGCCAGCAGCTTGGCCGGCAGGGGCTCTGGGGCCAACGTCCTGACTTTC.

This chain uses TRBV30 with TRBJ2-5, with D possibly being TRBD2 (6 bases). Deletions cut 0 bases from V and 5 bases from J, with 13 bases between. The CDR3 loop spans 14 amino acids. The germline CDR1 and CDR2 sequences are GTSNPN and SVGIG (reference sequence). CDR3 nucleotides: TGTGCCTGGAGTGTACTAGGGGCGGGGGAGACCCAGTACTTC. It codes for CAWSVLGAGETQYF.

Here the CDR3 DNA reads TGTGCCAGCAGCGTTTCGGGACACCTCACAGATACGCAGTATTTT. Its translation: CASSVSGHLTDTQYF. V is TRBV9 and J is TRBJ2-3, with D maybe TRBD1 (6 bases). CDR1 SGDLS and CDR2 YYNGEE come from the germline V gene. The CDR3 has 15 residues. The ends were cut back, 2 bases at V and 2 bases at J, with 12 bases in the middle.

The chain has TRBV6-1 and TRBJ1-6; 7 bases fit TRBD1. Germline trimming cut 7 bases from V and 8 bases from J; bases unmatched to any gene: 5. This CDR3 spans 13 amino acids. Per germline, CDR1 MNHNS and CDR2 SASEGT. The DNA for the CDR3 is TGTGCCAGCAAGCTAGGACAGGATTCACCCCTCCACTTT. Translation gives CASKLGQDSPLHF.

V usage is TRBV27 and J usage is TRBJ1-2; D remains ambiguous. Germline CDR1 and CDR2: MNHEY and SMNVEV (reference sequence). This CDR3 has 13 amino acids. Trimming shortened V by 5 bases and J by 0 bases, and 7 bases separated the two germline ends. CDR3 region: CASSREPNYGYTF. CDR3 bases: TGTGCCAGCAGTCGGGAGCCTAACTATGGCTACACCTTC.

This chain joins TRBV5-6 and TRBJ1-5; D not certain. CDR3 size: 14 residues. Trimming took 0 bases from V and 4 from J, leaving 8 bases between them. CDR1 and CDR2 (germline): SGHDT, YYEEEE. This chain's CDR3 is CASSLGPGNQPQHF. The CDR3 DNA follows: TGTGCCAGCAGCTTGGGACCGGGGAATCAGCCCCAGCATTTT. Complete variable domain (other parts from reference TRBV5-6 and TRBJ1-5): DAGVTQSPTHLIKTRGQQVTLRCSPKSGHDTVSWYQQALGQGPQFIFQYYEEEERQRGNFPDRFSGHQFPNYSSELNVNALLLGDSALYLCASSLGPGNQPQHFGDGTRLSIL.

The chain carries TRBV14 and TRBJ2-7; 8 bases map to TRBD1. The length of the CDR3 is 16 residues. Germline lookup yields CDR1 SGHDN and CDR2 FVKESK. V dropped 4 bases and J dropped 3; count of bases not matched to a gene: 11. The CDR3 loop is CASSREGRTGFYEQYF. DNA of the CDR3: TGTGCCAGCAGCCGCGAAGGAAGGACAGGGTTCTACGAGCAGTACTTC.

This sequence joins TRBV15 and TRBJ2-3; 10 nucleotides align to TRBD2. Germline V gives CDR1 LNHNV, CDR2 YYDKDF (reference sequence). The V segment lost 5 bases and the J segment 0 bases; nucleotides outside the gene matches: 2. This CDR3 comprises 15 residues. The CDR3 is CATSPSGSSTDTQYF. In nucleotides, the CDR3 is TGTGCCACCAGCCCTAGCGGGAGCAGCACAGATACGCAGTATTTT.

CDR3 amino acids: CASSLGGSEQYF. DNA for the CDR3: TGCGCCAGCAGCTTGGGGGGCAGCGAGCAGTACTTC. This sequence joins TRBV5-1 and TRBJ2-7; weak D call: TRBD1 (5 bases). This CDR3 has 12 residues. The V end was cut by 0 bases, the J end by 6 bases, with 7 bases between. Germline CDR1 SGHRS, CDR2 YFSETQ.

The V call is TRBV7-9, the J call TRBJ2-3, with 7 bases lining up with TRBD2. The CDR3 loop spans 15 amino acids. V shed 2 bases, J shed 1 base, and the junction held 3 bases outside the gene matches. Germline V gene data show CDR1 as SEHNR and CDR2 as FQNEAQ (reference sequence). CDR3 in DNA: TGTGCCAGCAGCTTACGGGAGGACGGCACAGATACGCAGTATTTT. It is translated as CASSLREDGTDTQYF.